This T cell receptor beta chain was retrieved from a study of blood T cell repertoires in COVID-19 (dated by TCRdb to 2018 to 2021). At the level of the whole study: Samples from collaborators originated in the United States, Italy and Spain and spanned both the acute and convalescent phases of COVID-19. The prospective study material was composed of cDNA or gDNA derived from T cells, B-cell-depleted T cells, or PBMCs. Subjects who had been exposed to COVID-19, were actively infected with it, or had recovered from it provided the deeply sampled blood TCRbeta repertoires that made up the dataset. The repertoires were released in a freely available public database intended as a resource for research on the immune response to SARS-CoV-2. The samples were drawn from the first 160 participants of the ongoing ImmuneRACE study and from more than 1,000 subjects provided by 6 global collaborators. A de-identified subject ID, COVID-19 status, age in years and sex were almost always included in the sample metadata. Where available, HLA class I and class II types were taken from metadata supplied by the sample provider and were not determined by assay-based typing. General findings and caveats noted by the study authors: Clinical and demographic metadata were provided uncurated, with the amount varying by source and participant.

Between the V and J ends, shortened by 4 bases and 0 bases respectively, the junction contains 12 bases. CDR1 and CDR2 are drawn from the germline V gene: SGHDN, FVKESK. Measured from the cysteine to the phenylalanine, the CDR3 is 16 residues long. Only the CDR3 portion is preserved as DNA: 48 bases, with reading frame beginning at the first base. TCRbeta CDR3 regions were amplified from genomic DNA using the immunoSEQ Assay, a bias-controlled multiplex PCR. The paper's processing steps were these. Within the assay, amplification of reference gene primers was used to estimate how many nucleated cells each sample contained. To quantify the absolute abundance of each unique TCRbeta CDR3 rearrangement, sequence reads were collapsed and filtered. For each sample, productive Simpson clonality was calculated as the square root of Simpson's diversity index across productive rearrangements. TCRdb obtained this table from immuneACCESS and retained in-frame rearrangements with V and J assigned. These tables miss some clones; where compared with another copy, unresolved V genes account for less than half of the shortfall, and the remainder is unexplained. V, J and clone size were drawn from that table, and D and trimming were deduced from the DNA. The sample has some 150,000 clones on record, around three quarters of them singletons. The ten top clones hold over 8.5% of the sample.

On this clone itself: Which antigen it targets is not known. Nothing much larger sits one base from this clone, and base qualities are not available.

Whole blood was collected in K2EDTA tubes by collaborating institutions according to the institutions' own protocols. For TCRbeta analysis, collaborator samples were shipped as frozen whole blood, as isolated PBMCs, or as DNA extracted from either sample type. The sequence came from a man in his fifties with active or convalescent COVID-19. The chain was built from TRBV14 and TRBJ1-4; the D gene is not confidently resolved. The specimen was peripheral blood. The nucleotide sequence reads TGTGCCAGCAGCCTCCCCTACGGTTCAACTAATGAAAAACTGTTTTTT. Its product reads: CASSLPYGSTNEKLFF.